Each of the 23 T cell receptor beta chains below was sequenced from the same sample in a study of follicular helper T cells after annual influenza vaccination (dated by TCRdb to about 2017). Taken with the paper, the label for time point translates to: 2014-2015 season, pre-vaccination. Libraries came from the immunoSEQ multiplex PCR assay. Held by TCRdb, this immuneACCESS table contains in-frame sequences only and omits some clones. Under half of the omission traces to an unresolved V gene where checked; the cause of the rest is unknown. The sample includes fewer than 30,000 clones, with 70% to 90% observed a single time. The ten largest clones add up to approximately 1.1% of the sample. This sample comprised CXCR5+ CD38- circulating T follicular helper cells from blood, obtained on the day of influenza vaccination. The meaning of the sample's cell subset or site label: circulating Tfh, non-naive CD4+CXCR5+PD-1+ (ICOS+CD38+ or ICOS-CD38-). The receptors come from an adult who received the influenza vaccine.

The chain is built from TRBV29-1 and TRBJ2-1; weak D call: TRBD2 (7 bases). This CDR3 region has 14 residues. Germline lookup yields CDR1 SQVTM and CDR2 ANQGSEA. V was trimmed by 6 bases and J by 0 bases, leaving 12 bases between them. As DNA, the CDR3 is TGCAGCGTGGGGGAGGGGGGCTCCTACAATGAGCAGTTCTTC. This codes for CSVGEGGSYNEQFF.

The chain links TRBV19 to TRBJ1-5; 11 bases agree with TRBD1. CDR3 length equals 16 residues. Trimming at V came to 6 bases and at J to 3 bases, leaving 7 bases not matched to a gene. The germline gives CDR1 LNHDA, CDR2 SQIVND (reference sequence). CDR3 amino acids: CASSSRDRGYNQPQHF. CDR3 nucleotides: TGTGCCAGTAGCAGCCGGGACAGGGGGTACAATCAGCCCCAGCATTTT.

The rearrangement joins TRBV11-1 to TRBJ2-1; 13 positions match TRBD2. Unmatched junction bases numbered 5, after V lost 2 bases and J lost 10 bases. Germline V CDR1 and CDR2: SGHAT, FQDESV (reference sequence). The length of the CDR3 is 15 residues. CDR3 amino acids: CASSLTVTSGREQFF. CDR3 bases: TGTGCCAGCAGCTTAACGGTGACTAGCGGGAGGGAGCAGTTCTTC.

The rearrangement uses TRBV4-1 and TRBJ1-1; tentative D call: TRBD1 (6 bases). Germline V CDR1 and CDR2: MGHRA, YSYEKL. The V gene lost 0 bases and the J gene lost 0 bases, with 14 bases spanning the gap. This CDR3 has 17 amino acids. The CDR3 region is CASSQDTQGFMNTEAFF. CDR3 DNA: TGCGCCAGCAGCCAAGATACACAGGGTTTCATGAACACTGAAGCTTTCTTT.

The table lists this clone with a few counts. CDR3 coding DNA: TGCGCCAGCAGGACAGCCATCGCCACAGATACGCAGTATTTT. Translated, it gives CASRTAIATDTQYF. The genes are TRBV5-1 and TRBJ2-3; a weak D match, TRBD1 (5 bases). CDR1 SGHRS and CDR2 YFSETQ come from the germline V gene. The CDR3 loop spans 14 amino acids. Between the trimmed V and J ends, which lost 5 bases and 2 bases, there was a span of 12 bases. The whole variable domain, remainder taken from reference TRBV5-1 and TRBJ2-3, is KAGVTQTPRYLIKTRGQQVTLSCSPISGHRSVSWYQQTPGQGLQFLFEYFSETQRNKGNFPGRFSGRQFSNSRSEMNVSTLELGDSALYLCASRTAIATDTQYFGPGTRLTVL.

This chain links TRBV5-1 with TRBJ2-5, with 12 bases lining up with TRBD1. The CDR3 is made up of 16 amino acids. Germline V gene sequence: CDR1 SGHRS, CDR2 YFSETQ. V lost 5 bases, J lost 5 bases, and 10 bases stayed unmatched. CDR3 in DNA: TGCGCCAGCAGTTCCACTCGGGACAGGGGGCTGGAGACCCAGTACTTC. It yields the protein CASSSTRDRGLETQYF.

J is TRBJ2-3 and V is TRBV5-4; D is possibly TRBD2 (6 bases). Germline values: CDR1 SGHNT, CDR2 YYREEE (reference sequence). V was clipped by 4 bases and J by 2 bases, with 11 bases between them. The CDR3 has 14 residues. The chain's CDR3 is CASSTRDSTDTQYF. CDR3 sequence (DNA): TGTGCCAGCAGCACCCGGGACTCCACAGATACGCAGTATTTT.

With regard to this clone: One junction end does not reproduce the germline sequence, and a read error may be involved. Other DNA sequences of this sample code for an identical CDR3. V usage is TRBV2 and J usage is TRBJ1-2; 8 bases are a match to TRBD1. The CDR3 runs 13 residues. Germline V lookup: CDR1 SNHLY, CDR2 FYNNEI. The CDR3 here is CASSQDRDYGYTF. Here the CDR3 DNA reads TGCGCCAGCAGCCAGGACAGGGACTATGGCTACACCTTC.

The chain has TRBV19 and TRBJ1-1; D not resolved. This CDR3 spans 15 amino acids. Germline lookup yields CDR1 LNHDA and CDR2 SQIVND (reference sequence). Trimming took off 3 bases at V and 0 bases at J, with 11 bases between the two ends. In nucleotides, the CDR3 is TGTGCCAGTAGTATTTCCCGAAGAGTGAACACTGAAGCTTTCTTT. The encoded protein is CASSISRRVNTEAFF.

This clone has just one count. The V gene is TRBV5-1, the J gene TRBJ2-3; TRBD2 might be the D (6 bases). The germline V gene has CDR1 SGHRS and CDR2 YFSETQ. Deletions cut 0 bases from V and 0 bases from J, with 8 bases between. The CDR3 runs 15 residues. CDR3 in DNA: TGCGCCAGCAGCTTGGTAGGGACTAGCACAGATACGCAGTATTTT. Amino acids: CASSLVGTSTDTQYF.

The chain joins TRBV18 to TRBJ1-1; the D gene is possibly TRBD1 (6 bases). V dropped 3 bases and J dropped 4 bases, with 15 bases sitting between them. The germline V gene has CDR1 KGHSH and CDR2 LQKENI. The CDR3 totals 15 residues. This chain's CDR3 is CASSPRQAQITEAFF. The CDR3 DNA sequence: TGTGCCAGCTCACCTCGACAGGCACAAATCACTGAAGCTTTCTTT.

The rearrangement links TRBV5-6 to TRBJ1-1; TRBD1 aligns across 8 bases. CDR3 size: 14 residues. Germline trimming cut 5 bases from V and 3 bases from J; bases unmatched to any gene: 6. Germline V gene data show CDR1 as SGHDT and CDR2 as YYEEEE. This CDR3 reads CASSSGGGDTEAFF. The CDR3 region has the DNA TGTGCCAGCAGTTCAGGGGGCGGGGACACTGAAGCTTTCTTT.

Only one count was recorded for this clone. This chain joins TRBV18 and TRBJ2-5; D perhaps matches TRBD1 (5 bases). The CDR3 extends over 14 amino acids. Germline V gene sequence: CDR1 KGHSH, CDR2 LQKENI. V lost 2 bases and J lost 2, with 9 bases in between. CDR3 bases: TGTGCCAGCTCACCAGACAGACTTCAAGAGACCCAGTACTTC. Protein: CASSPDRLQETQYF. Complete variable domain (other parts from reference TRBV18 and TRBJ2-5): NAGVMQNPRHLVRRRGQEARLRCSPMKGHSHVYWYRQLPEEGLKFMVYLQKENIIDESGMPKERFSAEFPKEGPSILRIQQVVRGDSAAYFCASSPDRLQETQYFGPGTRLLVL.

This CDR3 reads CASSWGQGTNTEAFF. CDR3 nucleotide sequence: TGTGCCAGCAGTTGGGGACAGGGGACGAACACTGAAGCTTTCTTT. The chain recombines TRBV6-6 with TRBJ1-1; TRBD1 matches at 10 bases. The V and J ends lost 4 bases and 1 base, in that order; junction bases with no gene match: 3. Germline CDR1 MNHNY, CDR2 SVGAGI (reference sequence). There are 15 residues in the CDR3.

The chain is built from TRBV28 and TRBJ1-2, with D perhaps matching TRBD1 (5 bases). The V gene's germline CDR1 is MDHEN and CDR2 SYDVKM. The CDR3 totals 12 residues. V was trimmed by 2 bases and J by 7 bases, leaving 8 bases between them. CDR3 DNA: TGTGCCAGCAGTTTACCAGGGCTTGGCTACACCTTC. Translated: CASSLPGLGYTF.

This chain links TRBV18 with TRBJ2-6, with D tentatively TRBD2 (6 bases). The V end lost 4 bases, the J end lost 2 bases, and 12 bases lay between the germline ends. The CDR3 contains 16 residues. Per germline, CDR1 KGHSH and CDR2 LQKENI. CDR3 bases: TGTGCCAGCTCACTGGGGGGAAATGCTGGGGCCAACGTCCTGACTTTC. It specifies CASSLGGNAGANVLTF.

V gene TRBV19 combines with J gene TRBJ1-5; 8 nucleotides agree with TRBD1. From germline, CDR1 is LNHDA and CDR2 SQIVND (reference sequence). Germline trimming cut 9 bases from V and 2 bases from J; bases unmatched to any gene: 12. This CDR3 region has 16 residues. CDR3 nucleotides: TGTGCCAGCCGGGGACAGGACTGGCTAGGCAATCAGCCCCAGCATTTT. It encodes CASRGQDWLGNQPQHF. Drawing the rest from reference TRBV19 and TRBJ1-5, the complete variable domain is DGGITQSPKYLFRKEGQNVTLSCEQNLNHDAMYWYRQDPGQGLRLIYYSQIVNDFQKGDIAEGYSVSREKKESFPLTVTSAQKNPTAFYLCASRGQDWLGNQPQHFGDGTRLSIL.

J is TRBJ1-2 and V is TRBV4-1, with a possible D match to TRBD1 (5 bases). This CDR3 is 16 amino acids long. The germline V and J ends were trimmed by 2 bases and 2 bases, with 15 bases remaining between them. Germline V gene lookup returns CDR1 MGHRA and CDR2 YSYEKL. The CDR3 loop is CASSQTSGGRNYGYTF. CDR3 nucleotide sequence: TGCGCCAGCAGCCAAACTTCGGGGGGGAGGAACTATGGCTACACCTTC.

The gene calls are TRBV18 and TRBJ1-1; perhaps TRBD1 as D (5 bases). CDR1 is KGHSH and CDR2 is LQKENI in the germline V gene. V shed 0 bases and J shed 9 bases, with 14 bases lying between them. The CDR3 length is 14 residues. The CDR3 nucleotides are TGTGCCAGCTCACCACCGGGGGGGAGGAATAAAGCTTTCTTT. Translation: CASSPPGGRNKAFF.

The CDR3 region is CSVDGGDGYTF. The CDR3 DNA is TGCAGCGTTGATGGGGGCGATGGCTACACCTTC. The chain employs TRBV29-1 and TRBJ1-2; D is possibly TRBD1 (6 bases). The germline V and J ends were trimmed by 3 bases and 6 bases, with 8 bases remaining between them. The length of the CDR3 is 11 residues. Germline-derived CDR1 and CDR2 are SQVTM and ANQGSEA.

This rearrangement joins TRBV2 to TRBJ2-5, with D uncertain. Per the germline V gene, CDR1 is SNHLY and CDR2 is FYNNEI. The CDR3 is 17 amino acids. V was shortened by 6 bases and J by 4 bases, with 24 bases between the two germline ends. The chain's CDR3 is CASRPPGWAESPETQYF. CDR3 sequence (DNA): TGTGCCAGCAGGCCGCCCGGTTGGGCTGAGTCGCCAGAGACCCAGTACTTC.

This sequence joins TRBV2 and TRBJ2-1, with 9 bases that match TRBD1. The CDR3 spans 14 residues. V was clipped by 4 bases and J by 7 bases; unmatched bases: 5. Germline V gene data show CDR1 as SNHLY and CDR2 as FYNNEI. CDR3 sequence: CASSAQGAQNEQFF. CDR3 in DNA: TGTGCCAGCAGTGCACAGGGGGCTCAAAATGAGCAGTTCTTC. Using reference TRBV2 and TRBJ2-1 for the parts outside the CDR3, the full variable domain is EPEVTQTPSHQVTQMGQEVILRCVPISNHLYFYWYRQILGQKVEFLVSFYNNEISEKSEIFDDQFSVERPDGSNFTLKIRSTKLEDSAMYFCASSAQGAQNEQFFGPGTRLTVL.

Of note for this clone: One end of the junction does not line up with germline, which may come from a read error. The chain links TRBV18 to TRBJ2-2; 7 bases line up with TRBD1. Germline V gene sequence: CDR1 KGHSH, CDR2 LQKENI. The CDR3 contains 15 residues. CDR3 in amino acids: CASSFYKGAAGELFF. As DNA, the CDR3 is TGTGCCAGCTCATTCTACAAGGGGGCTGCCGGAGAGCTGTTTTTT.